The table lists the clone carrying this T cell receptor (beta chain) with a count of one. In Seattle, patients joined the study during active infection and were tracked longitudinally. This specimen belongs to a study of blood T cell repertoires in COVID-19. Study at large: From the United States, Italy and Spain came samples of acute and convalescent COVID-19.

TCRdb's copy holds only in-frame clones and misses some; the assay was immunoSEQ multiplex PCR. The sample records some 80,000 clones, approximately 85% being singletons. From germline, CDR1 is SNHLY and CDR2 FYNNEI. Trimming took 6 bases from V and 0 from J, leaving 9 bases between them. The CDR3 consists of 14 residues. The receptor comes from a man between 50 and 59 years old with COVID-19, enrolled during active disease. The genes are TRBV2 and TRBJ1-5; D remains unclear. The sequenced material came from peripheral blood. The CDR3 spells CASSPQLSNQPQHF. The CDR3 coding sequence is TGTGCCAGCAGCCCACAGCTTAGCAATCAGCCCCAGCATTTT.